These T cell receptor beta chains were read from a single sample in a study of cytomegalovirus exposure and HLA in healthy donors. Only in-frame clones appear in the TCRdb table, and some are missing; sequencing was by immunoSEQ multiplex PCR. This repertoire includes about 110,000 clones. The sequenced sample consisted of PBMCs. Source of these receptors: a man aged 50 to 59 in good health and CMV-seronegative. Both conserved end residues are part of each CDR3. A D gene is named only where the DNA matches it firmly.

d_gene: -
len: 13
j_gene: TRBJ1-2
v_gene: TRBV2
CDR3aa: CASSVLALVGYTF
CDR3nt: TGTGCCAGCAGTGTTCTGGCCCTGGTTGGCTACACCTTC

d_gene: -
len: 13
j_gene: TRBJ2-2
v_gene: TRBV4-3
CDR3aa: CASSQDRAGELFF
CDR3nt: TGCGCCAGCAGCCAAGACAGGGCCGGGGAGCTGTTTTTT

d_gene: TRBD1
len: 16
j_gene: TRBJ2-7
v_gene: TRBV19
CDR3aa: CASSAVGGTGLYEQYF
CDR3nt: TGTGCCAGTAGTGCCGTGGGCGGGACAGGGCTCTACGAGCAGTACTTC

d_gene: TRBD1
len: 13
j_gene: TRBJ2-7
v_gene: TRBV18
CDR3aa: CASSRDRGYEQYF
CDR3nt: TGTGCCAGCTCAAGAGACAGGGGATACGAGCAGTACTTC

d_gene: -
len: 14
j_gene: TRBJ2-7
v_gene: TRBV5-1
CDR3aa: CASSLVNGGNEQYF
CDR3nt: TGCGCCAGCAGCTTGGTTAATGGTGGCAACGAGCAGTACTTC

d_gene: -
len: 14
j_gene: TRBJ1-1
v_gene: TRBV18
CDR3aa: CASSPIQGGTEAFF
CDR3nt: TGTGCCAGCTCACCAATCCAGGGAGGCACTGAAGCTTTCTTT

d_gene: -
len: 13
j_gene: TRBJ1-1
v_gene: TRBV7-8
CDR3aa: CASSLGEYTEAFF
CDR3nt: TGTGCCAGCAGCTTAGGGGAGTACACTGAAGCTTTCTTT

d_gene: -
len: 13
j_gene: TRBJ1-1
v_gene: TRBV6-1
CDR3aa: CASSESRGDRAFF
CDR3nt: TGTGCCAGCAGTGAATCCCGGGGGGATAGGGCTTTCTTT

d_gene: -
len: 14
j_gene: TRBJ1-1
v_gene: TRBV6-6
CDR3aa: CASSYGGEDTEAFF
CDR3nt: TGTGCCAGCAGTTACGGGGGGGAGGACACTGAAGCTTTCTTT

d_gene: -
len: 14
j_gene: TRBJ2-3
v_gene: TRBV4-1
CDR3aa: CASSQDKLADTQYF
CDR3nt: TGCGCCAGCAGCCAAGATAAACTAGCAGATACGCAGTATTTT

d_gene: -
len: 14
j_gene: TRBJ1-5
v_gene: TRBV9
CDR3aa: CASSVDGGMQPQHF
CDR3nt: TGTGCCAGCAGCGTAGATGGGGGGATGCAGCCCCAGCATTTT

d_gene: -
len: 15
j_gene: TRBJ1-3
v_gene: TRBV4-3
CDR3aa: CASSQGGVSGNTIYF
CDR3nt: TGCGCCAGCAGCCAAGGAGGTGTGTCAGGAAACACCATATATTTT

d_gene: -
len: 18
j_gene: TRBJ1-1
v_gene: TRBV5-1
CDR3aa: CASSLGRGGRFGNTEAFF
CDR3nt: TGCGCCAGCAGCTTGGGGAGGGGAGGACGGTTTGGGAACACTGAAGCTTTCTTT

d_gene: TRBD1
len: 17
j_gene: TRBJ1-5
v_gene: TRBV7-2
CDR3aa: CASSRQRGTGNAQPQHF
CDR3nt: TGTGCCAGCAGCCGCCAGAGAGGGACAGGGAACGCTCAGCCCCAGCATTTT

d_gene: -
len: 14
j_gene: TRBJ2-7
v_gene: TRBV15
CDR3aa: CATSSGRGSYEQYF
CDR3nt: TGTGCCACCAGCAGTGGACGGGGATCCTACGAGCAGTACTTC

d_gene: TRBD1
len: 14
j_gene: TRBJ1-2
v_gene: TRBV30
CDR3aa: CAWSVMRDSYGYTF
CDR3nt: TGTGCCTGGAGTGTCATGCGGGACAGCTATGGCTACACCTTC

d_gene: -
len: 13
j_gene: TRBJ2-5
v_gene: TRBV9
CDR3aa: CASSVVTGETQYF
CDR3nt: TGTGCCAGCAGCGTAGTCACGGGGGAGACCCAGTACTTC

d_gene: TRBD1
len: 15
j_gene: TRBJ1-4
v_gene: TRBV19
CDR3aa: CASNRGQGATEKLFF
CDR3nt: TGTGCCAGCAACCGTGGACAGGGGGCGACTGAAAAACTGTTTTTT

d_gene: TRBD2
len: 15
j_gene: TRBJ2-7
v_gene: TRBV11-2
CDR3aa: CASSLAGTMHYEQYF
CDR3nt: TGTGCCAGCAGCTTAGCCGGGACTATGCACTACGAGCAGTACTTC

d_gene: TRBD2
len: 15
j_gene: TRBJ2-7
v_gene: TRBV5-4
CDR3aa: CARSLVAGTHTEQYF
CDR3nt: TGTGCCCGCAGCTTGGTAGCGGGAACTCACACCGAGCAGTACTTC

d_gene: TRBD2
len: 17
j_gene: TRBJ2-1
v_gene: TRBV2
CDR3aa: CASSEDVGRESYNEQFF
CDR3nt: TGTGCCAGCAGTGAAGATGTCGGGCGGGAGAGCTACAATGAGCAGTTCTTC

d_gene: TRBD2
len: 16
j_gene: TRBJ2-3
v_gene: TRBV7-2
CDR3aa: CASSPRRGGSTDTQYF
CDR3nt: TGTGCCAGCAGCCCCAGACGCGGGGGTAGCACAGATACGCAGTATTTT

d_gene: -
len: 14
j_gene: TRBJ1-4
v_gene: TRBV18
CDR3aa: CASSPVTQNEKLFF
CDR3nt: TGTGCCAGCTCACCAGTCACACAAAATGAAAAACTGTTTTTT

d_gene: TRBD2
len: 16
j_gene: TRBJ2-2
v_gene: TRBV7-2
CDR3aa: CASSLSSGLNQRELFF
CDR3nt: TGTGCCAGCAGTCTCTCCTCGGGACTAAATCAGAGGGAGCTGTTTTTT

d_gene: TRBD1
len: 15
j_gene: TRBJ2-2
v_gene: TRBV10-1
CDR3aa: CASSPGQVNTGELFF
CDR3nt: TGCGCCAGCAGTCCGGGACAGGTGAACACCGGGGAGCTGTTTTTT

d_gene: -
len: 14
j_gene: TRBJ1-2
v_gene: TRBV11-2
CDR3aa: CASSFTQGSYGYTF
CDR3nt: TGTGCCAGCAGCTTCACACAGGGTTCGTATGGCTACACCTTC

d_gene: -
len: 15
j_gene: TRBJ1-1
v_gene: TRBV19
CDR3aa: CASSIDRGINTEAFF
CDR3nt: TGTGCCAGTAGTATAGACAGGGGAATTAACACTGAAGCTTTCTTT

d_gene: TRBD1
len: 15
j_gene: TRBJ2-3
v_gene: TRBV19
CDR3aa: CASSDGTGATDTQYF
CDR3nt: TGTGCCAGTAGTGACGGGACAGGGGCCACAGATACGCAGTATTTT